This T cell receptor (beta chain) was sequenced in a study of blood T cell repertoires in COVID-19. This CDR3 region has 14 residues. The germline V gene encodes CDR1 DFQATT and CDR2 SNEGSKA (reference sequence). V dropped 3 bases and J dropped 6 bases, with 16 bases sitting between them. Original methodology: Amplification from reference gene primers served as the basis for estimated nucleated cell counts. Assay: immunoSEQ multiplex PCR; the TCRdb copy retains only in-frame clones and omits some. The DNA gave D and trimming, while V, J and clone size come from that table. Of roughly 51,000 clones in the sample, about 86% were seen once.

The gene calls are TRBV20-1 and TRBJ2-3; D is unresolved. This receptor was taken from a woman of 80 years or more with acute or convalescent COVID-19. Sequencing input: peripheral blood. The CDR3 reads CSASKAGSADTQYF. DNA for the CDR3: TGCAGTGCTAGTAAGGCCGGGTCAGCGGATACGCAGTATTTT.